This TCR beta chain was obtained from a study of T cell responses to AZD1222 COVID-19 vaccine. Study findings and constraints: Repertoire collection took place solely once the T cell response had peaked. The donor cohort was predominantly white British with a female majority, and clonal diversity may have been underestimated. Spike-specific TCR depth and breadth grew after two AZD1222 doses. CD4 TCRs associated with vaccination spanned spike, dominating at 160-218 and 743-854.

Repertoires were generated with immunoSEQ multiplex PCR, while TCRdb's copy carries only in-frame clones and drops some. There are around 99,000 clones in the sample; approximately 92% occur only once, and roughly 12% lies in the top ten. As to this clone: No antigen is known for it.

The origin of this receptor is an adult in good health. Sequenced here: peripheral blood, sampled on day 0 of AZD1222 vaccination.

The chain's CDR3 is CASSQDTSLGQPQHF. The CDR3 DNA reads as TGCGCCAGCAGCCAAGATACCAGCCTCGGGCAGCCCCAGCATTTT. The chain couples TRBV4-3 to TRBJ1-5; D gene unclear. The CDR3 covers 15 residues. Per germline, CDR1 LGHNA and CDR2 YSLEER. V was shortened by 0 bases and J by 7 bases, with 13 bases between the two germline ends.